These 24 T cell receptor beta chains were sequenced from one sample in a study of control samples from healthy donors and cancer patients (dated by TCRdb to about 2020). Library construction relied on the immunoSEQ multiplex PCR assay. In TCRdb, the immuneACCESS table is reduced to in-frame sequences with V and J assigned. These tables do not hold every clone; where another copy was compared, an unresolved V gene accounts for under half, and the others remain unexplained. Within this sample are some 110,000 clones, with more than 70% of them counted one time only. Clones ranked in the top ten supply less than 3% of the sample. The sequencing input was blood. Receptors were obtained from a woman between 65 and 79 years old in good health.

The V gene is TRBV15, the J gene TRBJ1-1; TRBD1 might be the D (5 bases). CDR3 length: 11 amino acids. The V end was cut by 3 bases, the J end by 7 bases, with 6 bases between. Germline V gene data show CDR1 as LNHNV and CDR2 as YYDKDF (reference sequence). CDR3 sequence: CATSSTGEAFF. The CDR3 coding sequence is TGTGCCACCAGCAGCACAGGTGAAGCTTTCTTT. The full variable domain, with the rest looked up from reference TRBV15 and TRBJ1-1, is DAMVIQNPRYQVTQFGKPVTLSCSQTLNHNVMYWYQQKSSQAPKLLFHYYDKDFNNEADTPDNFQSRRPNTSFCFLDIRSPGLGDTAMYLCATSSTGEAFFGQGTRLTVV.

This clone showed up just a few times. The chain combines TRBV4-3 with TRBJ2-3; D not resolved. With 0 bases removed from V and 1 base from J, the gap between germline ends came to 8 bases. The CDR3 extends over 15 amino acids. Germline CDR1 LGHNA, CDR2 YSLEER. The CDR3 region is CASSQEGRRTDTQYF. CDR3 DNA: TGCGCCAGCAGCCAAGAAGGACGTCGCACAGATACGCAGTATTTT.

The chain couples TRBV12-5 to TRBJ2-5; TRBD2 agrees at 9 bases. CDR1 and CDR2 (germline): LGHNT, FRNRAP. With 5 bases clipped from V and 2 bases from J, the junction kept 9 bases outside the gene matches. CDR3 length: 16 amino acids. This chain's CDR3 is CASGPLASGVQETQYF. In nucleotides, the CDR3 is TGTGCTAGTGGTCCCCTGGCTAGCGGGGTACAAGAGACCCAGTACTTC.

In this sample, this clone turned up a few times. The chain recombines TRBV7-8 with TRBJ1-5; 9 bases are shared with TRBD1. The CDR3 contains 19 residues. The germline CDR1 and CDR2 sequences are SGHVS and FQNEAQ. V trimming: 1 base; J trimming: 2 bases; junction bases outside the gene matches: 12. The CDR3 is CASSLGGQGNLVRNQPQHF. In nucleotides, the CDR3 is TGTGCCAGCAGCTTAGGAGGACAGGGGAATTTGGTTCGCAATCAGCCCCAGCATTTT.

The chain links TRBV7-2 to TRBJ1-1; maybe TRBD1 (6 bases). V dropped 8 bases and J dropped 3 bases, with 22 bases sitting between them. Germline lookup yields CDR1 SGHTA and CDR2 FQGNSA. The CDR3 has 16 residues. The DNA of the CDR3 is TGTGCCAGCGGCGAGGGGGTGAGGGAAGTGGACACTGAAGCTTTCTTT. Encoded protein: CASGEGVREVDTEAFF. Combining the CDR3 with reference TRBV7-2 and TRBJ1-1 gives the whole variable domain GAGVSQSPSNKVTEKGKDVELRCDPISGHTALYWYRQSLGQGLEFLIYFQGNSAPDKSGLPSDRFSAERTGGSVSTLTIQRTQQEDSAVYLCASGEGVREVDTEAFFGQGTRLTVV.

The chain combines TRBV5-8 with TRBJ1-1; no clear D gene. With 0 bases removed from V and 0 bases from J, the gap between germline ends came to 6 bases. From germline, CDR1 is SGHTS and CDR2 YDEGEE. This CDR3 contains 14 residues. CDR3 sequence reads: CASSLGLMNTEAFF. The CDR3 coding sequence is TGTGCCAGCAGCTTGGGGTTGATGAACACTGAAGCTTTCTTT.

In this sample, this clone turned up once. The V gene is TRBV7-3, the J gene TRBJ2-5, with D tentatively TRBD2 (7 bases). The germline CDR1 and CDR2 sequences are SGHTA and FQGTGA. The V and J ends lost 1 base and 5 bases respectively, with 11 bases between them. CDR3 length: 14 amino acids. Here the CDR3 DNA reads TGTGCCAGCAGCTTAATGGGAGGGGGGGAGACCCAGTACTTC. This translates into CASSLMGGGETQYF.

The chain uses TRBV11-2 and TRBJ1-5; no clear D. V was cut by 4 bases and J by 7 bases, with 8 bases left in between. The length of the CDR3 is 12 residues. The V gene's germline CDR1 is SGHAT and CDR2 FQNNGV. CDR3 nucleotides: TGTGCCAGCAGCTCCTCTGGGCAGCCCCAGCATTTT. Its protein product is CASSSSGQPQHF.

This chain links TRBV5-1 with TRBJ2-1; TRBD1 aligns across 9 bases. The trim removed 2 bases at V and 0 bases at J, leaving 3 bases unmatched. There are 16 residues in the CDR3. Germline V gene sequence: CDR1 SGHRS, CDR2 YFSETQ. The CDR3 loop reads CASSLQGASSYNEQFF. The CDR3 DNA reads TGCGCCAGCAGCTTACAGGGGGCGAGCTCCTACAATGAGCAGTTCTTC.

This clone was detected once. An end of the junction differs from the germline gene, which may be a read error. The rearrangement links TRBV4-2 to TRBJ1-3, with 7 nucleotides matching TRBD1. The germline CDR1 and CDR2 sequences are LGHNA and YNFKEQ. The CDR3 is 16 amino acids. CDR3 sequence: CASNQEGAFSGNTIYF. The CDR3 DNA follows: TGTGCCAGCAACCAAGAGGGGGCCTTCTCTGGAAACACCATATATTTT.

The V gene is TRBV4-3, the J gene TRBJ2-2, with D hard to call. The germline CDR1 and CDR2 sequences are LGHNA and YSLEER. This CDR3 has 18 amino acids. Trimming took 1 base from V and 0 from J, leaving 15 bases between them. CDR3 residues: CASSQGSSRPANTGELFF. The CDR3 coding sequence is TGCGCCAGCAGCCAAGGTTCCTCGCGCCCAGCGAACACCGGGGAGCTGTTTTTT.

V gene TRBV10-3 combines with J gene TRBJ1-1, with D uncertain. This CDR3 region has 13 residues. Germline loops: CDR1 ENHRY, CDR2 SYGVKD. V was shortened by 8 bases and J by 0 bases, with 10 bases between the two germline ends. CDR3 loop: CAIRVDLNTEAFF. The CDR3 region has the DNA TGTGCCATCCGCGTTGATCTGAACACTGAAGCTTTCTTT.

The chain links TRBV6-5 to TRBJ2-3, with a possible D match to TRBD2 (6 bases). This CDR3 comprises 13 residues. Per germline, CDR1 MNHEY and CDR2 SVGAGI. The germline V and J ends were trimmed by 6 bases and 8 bases, with 15 bases remaining between them. This CDR3 is CASRRDFQSTQYF. The CDR3 DNA is TGTGCCAGCAGAAGGGACTTTCAGAGTACGCAGTATTTT.

This chain joins TRBV7-9 and TRBJ1-1; D is unresolved. CDR1 and CDR2 from the germline V gene are SEHNR and FQNEAQ (reference sequence). This CDR3 has 14 amino acids. V was cut by 7 bases and J by 2 bases, with 14 bases left in between. The CDR3 DNA reads TGTGCCAGCATCCCCGACGAGGTAAACACTGAAGCTTTCTTT. This translates into CASIPDEVNTEAFF.

The J gene is TRBJ2-7, the V gene TRBV9; D perhaps matches TRBD2 (5 bases). V lost 4 bases and J lost 3, with 17 bases in between. The CDR3 totals 15 residues. The germline V gene has CDR1 SGDLS and CDR2 YYNGEE. The CDR3 is CASSPGGQAVYEQYF. In nucleotides, the CDR3 is TGTGCCAGCAGCCCCGGCGGGCAGGCGGTCTACGAGCAGTACTTC.

The rearrangement joins TRBV5-4 to TRBJ2-5, with 7 nucleotides matching TRBD2. Germline CDR1 reads SGHNT; CDR2 reads YYREEE (reference sequence). The length of the CDR3 is 13 residues. The trim removed 4 bases at V and 8 bases at J, leaving 8 bases unmatched. The CDR3 sequence: CASSPLGRETQYF. As DNA, the CDR3 is TGTGCCAGCAGCCCCTTGGGGAGGGAAACCCAGTACTTC.

The genes are TRBV5-8 and TRBJ2-3, with a weak D call TRBD2 (5 bases). The length of the CDR3 is 16 residues. Germline values: CDR1 SGHTS, CDR2 YDEGEE. V was clipped by 4 bases and J by 0 bases, with 15 bases between them. The CDR3: CASSPGRKASTDTQYF. The CDR3 nucleotides are TGTGCCAGCAGCCCGGGGAGAAAAGCTAGCACAGATACGCAGTATTTT.

The CDR3 bases are TGTGCCAGCAGCCAAGGACAGTTCAACACCGGGGAGCTGTTTTTT. This encodes CASSQGQFNTGELFF. This chain uses TRBV5-4 with TRBJ2-2; tentatively, D is TRBD1 (6 bases). Trimming pared 4 bases from V and 2 bases from J, leaving 12 bases between. The CDR3 has 15 residues. CDR1 and CDR2 from the germline V gene are SGHNT and YYREEE (reference sequence). Supplemented by reference TRBV5-4 and TRBJ2-2, the full variable domain reads ETGVTQSPTHLIKTRGQQVTLRCSSQSGHNTVSWYQQALGQGPQFIFQYYREEENGRGNFPPRFSGLQFPNYSSELNVNALELDDSALYLCASSQGQFNTGELFFGEGSRLTVL.

The chain combines TRBV6-5 with TRBJ2-7; no firm D call. Germline CDR1 MNHEY, CDR2 SVGAGI. V gave up 0 bases and J gave up 5 bases, with 17 bases separating them. The CDR3 is 16 residues long. The CDR3 bases are TGTGCCAGCAGTTACTCCCAGATACGAGGAGACAACGAGCAGTACTTC. This codes for CASSYSQIRGDNEQYF.

The CDR3 loop is CASSQDERLGGNQPQHF. Written as DNA, the CDR3 is TGTGCCAGCAGCCAAGATGAGAGGCTTGGGGGCAATCAGCCCCAGCATTTT. The chain employs TRBV3-1 (or the pseudogene TRBV3-2) and TRBJ1-5; D is unresolved. The germline V gene has CDR1 LGHDT and CDR2 YNNKEL (reference sequence). The germline V and J ends were trimmed by 0 bases and 2 bases, with 14 bases remaining between them. The CDR3 covers 17 residues.

The V and J genes are TRBV6-6 and TRBJ1-2, with a tentative D call TRBD1 (5 bases). The CDR3 totals 14 residues. Germline values: CDR1 MNHNY, CDR2 SVGAGI (reference sequence). The V end was cut by 7 bases, the J end by 0 bases, with 12 bases between. The DNA of the CDR3 is TGTGCCAGCACCCGGGGGGGGTCTAACTATGGCTACACCTTC. Translation: CASTRGGSNYGYTF.

V and J are TRBV5-5 and TRBJ2-1; D remains unclear. From germline, CDR1 is SGHKS and CDR2 YYEKEE (reference sequence). The ends were cut back, 0 bases at V and 7 bases at J, with 14 bases in the middle. CDR3 size: 15 residues. The CDR3 loop is CASSLEPLPLNEQFF. In nucleotides, the CDR3 is TGTGCCAGCAGCTTGGAACCTCTCCCCCTGAATGAGCAGTTCTTC.

The rearrangement uses TRBV18 and TRBJ1-1; possible D gene TRBD1, 5 bases. The CDR3 is 11 amino acids. The V gene lost 6 bases and the J gene lost 10 bases, with 12 bases spanning the gap. The V gene's germline CDR1 is KGHSH and CDR2 LQKENI. The CDR3 loop reads CASSVGQGAFF. CDR3 coding DNA: TGTGCCAGCTCCGTCGGCCAGGGAGCTTTCTTT.

This chain connects TRBV18 to TRBJ1-1; weak D call: TRBD1 (6 bases). The V and J ends lost 6 bases and 1 base respectively, with 9 bases between them. Germline values: CDR1 KGHSH, CDR2 LQKENI. The CDR3 is made up of 13 amino acids. Here the CDR3 reads CASSTDRNTEAFF. The CDR3 region has the DNA TGTGCCAGCTCGACGGACAGGAACACTGAAGCTTTCTTT.